The following is a T cell receptor beta chain sequence with its context. This clonotype was counted many times. This receptor's antigen is unknown. No clone much larger than this one lies a single base away; base qualities are absent. The sample is drawn from a study of T-cell memory formation after mild COVID-19 (dated by TCRdb to the early 2020s). A note on the overall study: Most TCR sequence clusters were specific to one of the two donors. In a couple of donors, T-cell clones that expanded and contracted after mild COVID-19 were tracked by sequencing TCRalpha and TCRbeta repertoires over time. The cohort was made up of two young adult volunteers, one female and one male, who were previously healthy.

The sequencing machine was an Illumina NovaSeq 6000. TCRalpha and TCRbeta cDNA libraries were constructed by 5'RACE with constant-segment primers, with sample barcodes and unique molecular identifiers being introduced. Trizol reagent was used to extract RNA from every sample. The libraries were amplified in two PCR steps, and the second step added a second sample barcode and Illumina TruSeq adapters. Libraries were sequenced on an Illumina NovaSeq with 2 x 150 bp paired-end reads. Per the source publication's procedure: With migec v1.2.7, reads were demultiplexed and then collapsed into UMI-guided consensus sequences. Using mixcr v2.1.11, UMI consensuses were aligned to TRA and TRB V and J templates and then assembled into clonotypes. A clonotype was counted as expanded or contracted only when both edgeR and NoisET called the clonotype significant, with the noise models trained on biological replicates. For edgeR calls, the thresholds were a false discovery rate-adjusted p below 0.01 and a log2 fold-change of 1. As an exploratory analysis of dynamics, PCA with hierarchical clustering was applied to max-normalized trajectories of the 1000 most abundant clonotypes. Each responding clone was given a CD4 or CD8 phenotype based on the CD4+ and CD8+ repertoires, which had been sequenced separately. In-frame beta chains were kept once TCRdb had trimmed the public reads at Q25 with fastp and called clones with MiXCR. All rows with the same CDR3 protein become a single entry with the most common DNA and genes. In this record, the V and J calls reflect TCRdb's handling and not the investigators' own analysis. This sample holds around 340,000 distinct CDR3 sequences; 10% to 15% were observed only once. The ten largest clones represent about a fifth of the sample.

What the authors observed across the whole study: The second-wave clones that peaked on day 37 were not confirmed to be SARS-CoV-2 specific. Contracting CD4+ clones turned up mainly in the CM and EM memory subsets, whereas EMRA was where CD8+ clones were enriched. Clones contracting from day 15 to 85 had balanced CD4/CD8 phenotypes, while a second wave expanding from day 15 to 37 was biased towards CD4+. Only two mild cases were covered in the study, and larger cohorts including severe cases with pre-infection samples were considered necessary. Some responding clones were detected in pre-infection memory, suggesting pre-existing cross-reactive memory T cells joined the SARS-CoV-2 response.

Trimming leaves V shorter by 0 bases and J shorter by 4 bases, with the junction holding 5 bases beyond the gene matches. CDR1 and CDR2 are read off the germline V gene as LGHNA and YSLEER. Measured from the cysteine to the phenylalanine, the CDR3 is 16 residues long. The kept DNA is CDR3 alone, 48 bases in frame from the first base. PBMCs were isolated by Ficoll-Paque density gradient centrifugation. The sequencing sample was made of PBMCs or a T cell subset sorted from them (not recorded which). The V and J segments used are TRBV4-3 and TRBJ2-1; TRBD2 agrees with 8 junctional bases. This receptor was identified in a man aged 18 to 35 who had mild COVID-19 (a few samples of this study predate the infection). The sample titles of this study are shuffled in the database, so cell type and time point are left out; the donor was told from shared clones. The DNA sequence reads TGCGCCAGCAGCCAAGAGGAGGGACTAGAGTACAATGAGCAGTTCTTC. Its translation reads: CASSQEEGLEYNEQFF.